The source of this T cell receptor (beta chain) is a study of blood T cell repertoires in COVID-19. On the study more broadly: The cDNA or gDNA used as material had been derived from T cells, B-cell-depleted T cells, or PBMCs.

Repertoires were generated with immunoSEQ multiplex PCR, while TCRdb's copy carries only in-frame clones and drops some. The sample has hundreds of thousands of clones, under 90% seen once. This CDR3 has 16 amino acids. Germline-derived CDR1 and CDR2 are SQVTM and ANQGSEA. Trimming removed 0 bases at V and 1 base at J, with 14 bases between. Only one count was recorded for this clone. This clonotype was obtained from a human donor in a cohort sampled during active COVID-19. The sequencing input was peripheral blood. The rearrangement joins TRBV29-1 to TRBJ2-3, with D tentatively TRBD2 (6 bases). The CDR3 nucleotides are TGCAGCGTTGAAGAGACCGGGAGAACGGGCACAGATACGCAGTATTTT. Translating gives CSVEETGRTGTDTQYF.